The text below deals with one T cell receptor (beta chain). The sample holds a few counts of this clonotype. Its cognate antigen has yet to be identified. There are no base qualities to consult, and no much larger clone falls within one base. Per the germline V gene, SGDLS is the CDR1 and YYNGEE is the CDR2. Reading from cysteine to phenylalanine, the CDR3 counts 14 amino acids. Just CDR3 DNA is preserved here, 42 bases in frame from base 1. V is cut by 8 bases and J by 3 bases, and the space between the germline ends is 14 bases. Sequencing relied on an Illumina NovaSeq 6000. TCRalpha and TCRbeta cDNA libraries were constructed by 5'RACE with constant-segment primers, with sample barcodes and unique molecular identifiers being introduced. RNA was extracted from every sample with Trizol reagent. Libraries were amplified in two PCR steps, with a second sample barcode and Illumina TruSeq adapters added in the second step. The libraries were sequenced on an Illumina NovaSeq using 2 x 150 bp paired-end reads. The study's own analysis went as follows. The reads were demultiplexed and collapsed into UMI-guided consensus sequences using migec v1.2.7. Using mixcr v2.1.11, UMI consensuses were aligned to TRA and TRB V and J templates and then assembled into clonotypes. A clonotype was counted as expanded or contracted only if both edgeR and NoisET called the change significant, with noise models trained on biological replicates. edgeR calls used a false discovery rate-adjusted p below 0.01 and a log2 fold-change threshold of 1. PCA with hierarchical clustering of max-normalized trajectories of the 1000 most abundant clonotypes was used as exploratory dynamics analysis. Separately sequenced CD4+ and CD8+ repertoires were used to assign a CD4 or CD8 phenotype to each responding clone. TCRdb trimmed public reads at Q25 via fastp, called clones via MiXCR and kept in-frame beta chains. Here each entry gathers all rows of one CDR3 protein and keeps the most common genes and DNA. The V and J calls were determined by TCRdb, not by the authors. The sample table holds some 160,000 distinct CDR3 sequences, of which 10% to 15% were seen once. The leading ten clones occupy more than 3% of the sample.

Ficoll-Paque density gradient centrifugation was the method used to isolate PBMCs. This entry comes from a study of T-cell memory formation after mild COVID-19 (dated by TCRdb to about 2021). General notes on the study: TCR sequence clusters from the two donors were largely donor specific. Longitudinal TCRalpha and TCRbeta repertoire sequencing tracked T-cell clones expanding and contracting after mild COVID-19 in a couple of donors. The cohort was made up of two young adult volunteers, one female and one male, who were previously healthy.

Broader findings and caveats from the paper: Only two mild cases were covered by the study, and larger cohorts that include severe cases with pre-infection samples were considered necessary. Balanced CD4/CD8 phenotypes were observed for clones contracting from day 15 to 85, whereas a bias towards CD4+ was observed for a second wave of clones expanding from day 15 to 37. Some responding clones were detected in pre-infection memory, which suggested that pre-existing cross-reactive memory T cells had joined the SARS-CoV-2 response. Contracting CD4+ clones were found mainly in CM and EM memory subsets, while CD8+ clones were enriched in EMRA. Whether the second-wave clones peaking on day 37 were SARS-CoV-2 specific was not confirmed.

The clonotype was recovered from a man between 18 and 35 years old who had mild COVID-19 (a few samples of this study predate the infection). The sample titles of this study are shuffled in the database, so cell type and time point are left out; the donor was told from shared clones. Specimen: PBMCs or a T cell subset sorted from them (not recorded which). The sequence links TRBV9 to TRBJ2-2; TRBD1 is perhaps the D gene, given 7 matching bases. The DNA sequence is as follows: TGTGCCAGTCAGGGGGGACAGTACACCGGGGAGCTGTTTTTT. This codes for CASQGGQYTGELFF.